A selection of T cell receptor beta chains follows, all from one sample in a study of CD8 T cells in Susac syndrome. MiXCR, applied by TCRdb to the immunoSEQ multiplex PCR reads, yields one record per CDR3 protein. Here the sample spans under 200,000 distinct CDR3 sequences, under 97% being singletons. Sequencing was done on a sample of CD4+ T cells from PBMCs. The origin of the receptors is a human donor with Susac syndrome. CDR3s include the opening cysteine and the closing phenylalanine or tryptophan. The order of the fields is CDR3 DNA, CDR3 protein, J gene, clone size, D gene, V gene. D genes are given only for firm matches. The listing skips clone size in some rows; elsewhere it reads once, few, many or a size class.

CDR3nt: TGCGCCAGCAGCTTGGATAGCGGGGAGAGCTACGAGCAGTACTTC; CDR3aa: CASSLDSGESYEQYF; j_gene: TRBJ2-7; abundance: NA; d_gene: TRBD2; v_gene: TRBV5-1
CDR3nt: TGCAGCTCCTCCGCGACTAGCAGGGCAGAGACCCAGTACTTC; CDR3aa: CSSSATSRAETQYF; j_gene: TRBJ2-5; abundance: NA; d_gene: TRBD2; v_gene: TRBV20-1
CDR3nt: TGTGCCAGCTCACTAAAATCGACAGGGGGTATGGGCTACACCTTC; CDR3aa: CASSLKSTGGMGYTF; j_gene: TRBJ1-2; abundance: NA; d_gene: TRBD1; v_gene: TRBV18
CDR3nt: TGCAGCGTTGCCGGGACAGGGTCCTACGAGCAGTACTTC; CDR3aa: CSVAGTGSYEQYF; j_gene: TRBJ2-7; abundance: NA; d_gene: TRBD1; v_gene: TRBV29-1
CDR3nt: TGTGCCAGCAGTGAAGTGGGATTCGGACCTAACACCGGGGAGCTGTTTTTT; CDR3aa: CASSEVGFGPNTGELFF; j_gene: TRBJ2-2; abundance: NA; d_gene: NA; v_gene: TRBV6-4
CDR3nt: TGCGCCAGCAGCCGTCTCCTAGCGGGGGGCGATGAGCAGTTCTTC; CDR3aa: CASSRLLAGGDEQFF; j_gene: TRBJ2-1; abundance: once; d_gene: TRBD2; v_gene: TRBV5-1
CDR3nt: TGTGCCAGCCGCTGGGACGGAACGAACACCGGGGAGCTGTTTTTT; CDR3aa: CASRWDGTNTGELFF; j_gene: TRBJ2-2; abundance: NA; d_gene: NA; v_gene: TRBV2
CDR3nt: TGCAGTGCTATCCTAGGGGCGGGGATTACCACAGATACGCAGTATTTT; CDR3aa: CSAILGAGITTDTQYF; j_gene: TRBJ2-3; abundance: NA; d_gene: NA; v_gene: TRBV20-1
CDR3nt: TGTGCCAGTCGTGGACAGCAGATGGCACGGAGCAATCAGCCCCAGCATTTT; CDR3aa: CASRGQQMARSNQPQHF; j_gene: TRBJ1-5; abundance: NA; d_gene: NA; v_gene: TRBV19
CDR3nt: TGTGCCAGCAGCCAAGGGGGACTAGCAAGCTACGAGCAGTACTTC; CDR3aa: CASSQGGLASYEQYF; j_gene: TRBJ2-7; abundance: NA; d_gene: TRBD2; v_gene: TRBV3-1
CDR3nt: TGTGCCAGCAGCCAGGCGATAGCGGGGGGGCGAAATACGCAGTATTTT; CDR3aa: CASSQAIAGGRNTQYF; j_gene: TRBJ2-3; abundance: NA; d_gene: TRBD2; v_gene: TRBV4-2
CDR3nt: TGCGCCAGCAGGAACGGACAGGGGCACCCGAACACCGGGGAGCTGTTTTTT; CDR3aa: CASRNGQGHPNTGELFF; j_gene: TRBJ2-2; abundance: NA; d_gene: TRBD1; v_gene: TRBV5-1
CDR3nt: TGCAGTGCTCGCGACCCGGGACAGGGAGTTCAGGATACGCAGTATTTT; CDR3aa: CSARDPGQGVQDTQYF; j_gene: TRBJ2-3; abundance: NA; d_gene: TRBD1; v_gene: TRBV20-1
CDR3nt: TGTGCCAGCAGTCGGACTACAGCCTACGAGCAGTACTTC; CDR3aa: CASSRTTAYEQYF; j_gene: TRBJ2-7; abundance: NA; d_gene: NA; v_gene: TRBV7-9
CDR3nt: TGCAGCGTTGAAGATGGGTGGGAGCAGTACTTC; CDR3aa: CSVEDGWEQYF; j_gene: TRBJ2-7; abundance: few; d_gene: NA; v_gene: TRBV29-1
CDR3nt: TGTGCCAGCAGTTATGCGGGATTTCGGACTGAAGCTTTCTTT; CDR3aa: CASSYAGFRTEAFF; j_gene: TRBJ1-1; abundance: NA; d_gene: NA; v_gene: TRBV6-6
CDR3nt: TGTGCTAGCCGGACTAGCGGGGGGTACCAAGAGACCCAGTACTTC; CDR3aa: CASRTSGGYQETQYF; j_gene: TRBJ2-5; abundance: once; d_gene: TRBD2; v_gene: TRBV12-5
CDR3nt: TGCAGTGCTAGAGAGGGCAGGGTTGACACCGGGGAGCTGTTTTTT; CDR3aa: CSAREGRVDTGELFF; j_gene: TRBJ2-2; abundance: NA; d_gene: NA; v_gene: TRBV20-1
CDR3nt: TGTGCCAGCAGCTTATCAGGGGGGAATATGAACACTGAAGCTTTCTTT; CDR3aa: CASSLSGGNMNTEAFF; j_gene: TRBJ1-1; abundance: once; d_gene: TRBD1; v_gene: TRBV7-8
CDR3nt: TGTGCCAGCAGCCCACAGGGGACCAAAAACATTCAGTACTTC; CDR3aa: CASSPQGTKNIQYF; j_gene: TRBJ2-4; abundance: NA; d_gene: TRBD1; v_gene: TRBV6-2/TRBV6-3
CDR3nt: TGTGCCAGCAGCTCAGCCGTAGGCGGATACACTGAAGCTTTCTTT; CDR3aa: CASSSAVGGYTEAFF; j_gene: TRBJ1-1; abundance: once; d_gene: NA; v_gene: TRBV5-4
CDR3nt: TGTGCCAGTTTGGACAGGGAACAAGAGACCCAGTACTTC; CDR3aa: CASLDREQETQYF; j_gene: TRBJ2-5; abundance: NA; d_gene: TRBD1; v_gene: TRBV19
CDR3nt: TGTGCCAGCAGCACATCTAGCGGGGTTATAGATACGCAGTATTTT; CDR3aa: CASSTSSGVIDTQYF; j_gene: TRBJ2-3; abundance: NA; d_gene: TRBD2; v_gene: TRBV9
CDR3nt: TGTGCCAGCAGCCGTCACAGGGGGCTGGATTACGAGCAGTACTTC; CDR3aa: CASSRHRGLDYEQYF; j_gene: TRBJ2-7; abundance: NA; d_gene: TRBD1; v_gene: TRBV5-6
CDR3nt: TGTGCCAGCAGCGTAGGGAGTCTAGCAGTCGACGAGCAGTACTTC; CDR3aa: CASSVGSLAVDEQYF; j_gene: TRBJ2-7; abundance: once; d_gene: NA; v_gene: TRBV9
CDR3nt: TGTGCCTGGCTTGACTACGGAGGGGCCAACGTCCTGACTTTC; CDR3aa: CAWLDYGGANVLTF; j_gene: TRBJ2-6; abundance: NA; d_gene: NA; v_gene: TRBV30
CDR3nt: TGCAGTGCTCCCCGGGCAGAGACCCAGTACTTC; CDR3aa: CSAPRAETQYF; j_gene: TRBJ2-5; abundance: NA; d_gene: NA; v_gene: TRBV20-1
CDR3nt: TGCGCCAGCAGCCAAGCAAACCAGCAAGAGACCCAGTACTTC; CDR3aa: CASSQANQQETQYF; j_gene: TRBJ2-5; abundance: NA; d_gene: NA; v_gene: TRBV4-1
CDR3nt: TGCAGCGCCCAAAGGGGGTCTAGCCCGATCTCAGAGACCCAGTACTTC; CDR3aa: CSAQRGSSPISETQYF; j_gene: TRBJ2-5; abundance: NA; d_gene: NA; v_gene: TRBV29-1
CDR3nt: TGTGCCAGCAGTTCGGGGGTCCTCGGGGCCAACGTCCTGACTTTC; CDR3aa: CASSSGVLGANVLTF; j_gene: TRBJ2-6; abundance: NA; d_gene: NA; v_gene: TRBV27
CDR3nt: TGTGCCTGGAGCCCTAGCCCAGGGGTTGGGGATGGCTACACCTTC; CDR3aa: CAWSPSPGVGDGYTF; j_gene: TRBJ1-2; abundance: NA; d_gene: NA; v_gene: TRBV30
CDR3nt: TGTGCCAGCAGCTCGCATCGGAACACTGAAGCTTTCTTT; CDR3aa: CASSSHRNTEAFF; j_gene: TRBJ1-1; abundance: NA; d_gene: NA; v_gene: TRBV7-8
CDR3nt: TGCGCCAGCAGCCGAGGAGTCGAAGCTTTCTTT; CDR3aa: CASSRGVEAFF; j_gene: TRBJ1-1; abundance: NA; d_gene: NA; v_gene: TRBV5-1
CDR3nt: TGCAGTGCTAGAGATCGCGCCCACGGGAACACTGAAGCTTTCTTT; CDR3aa: CSARDRAHGNTEAFF; j_gene: TRBJ1-1; abundance: NA; d_gene: NA; v_gene: TRBV20-1
CDR3nt: TGTGCCAGCAGCTTAGATCGATCTCGAGATACGCAGTATTTT; CDR3aa: CASSLDRSRDTQYF; j_gene: TRBJ2-3; abundance: NA; d_gene: NA; v_gene: TRBV7-2